This paragraph covers one T cell receptor beta chain sequence. The data were produced by immunoSEQ multiplex PCR, yet TCRdb's version contains in-frame clones alone and is incomplete. The sample yields about 91,000 clones, roughly 80% seen once. This sample was taken from a study of OX40 agonist ivuxolimab in advanced cancers. This receptor was identified in an adult with an advanced solid tumor such as melanoma, head and neck, liver or kidney cancer. The material was CD4+ or CD8+ T cells sorted from blood, obtained in a trial of the OX40 agonist ivuxolimab.

CDR3 in DNA: TGTGCCACCAGCAGAGATCCGGCAGGGCCCTCCTTGGGCAGCGGCCTTCAAGAGACCCAGTACTTC. Its protein is CATSRDPAGPSLGSGLQETQYF. The V and J genes are TRBV15 and TRBJ2-5; D possibly matches TRBD1 or TRBD2 (5 bases each). V was pared by 0 bases and J by 2 bases, with 31 bases between. From germline, CDR1 is LNHNV and CDR2 YYDKDF (reference sequence). The CDR3 has 22 residues.